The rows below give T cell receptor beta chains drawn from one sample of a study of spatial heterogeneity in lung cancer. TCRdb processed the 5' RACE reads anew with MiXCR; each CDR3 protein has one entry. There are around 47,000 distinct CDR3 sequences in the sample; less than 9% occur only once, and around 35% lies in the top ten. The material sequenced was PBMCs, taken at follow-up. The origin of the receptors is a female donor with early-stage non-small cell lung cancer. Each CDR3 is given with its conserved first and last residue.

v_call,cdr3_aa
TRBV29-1,CSATEVTEAFF
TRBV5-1,CASSLIPGGEQYF
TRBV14,CASSQDKGQYF
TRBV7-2,CASSLMNTEAFF
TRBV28,CASSLDGRHGYTF
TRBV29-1,CSAQDNTGELFF
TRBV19,CASRPLRVYTGELFF
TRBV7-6,CASSLLPGSGDSTDTQYF
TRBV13,CASSPLTRDTQYF
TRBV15,CATSRSSTDTQYF
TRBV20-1,CSAREGPSYSEQFF
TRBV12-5,CASGHPFRGGGQPQHF
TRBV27,CASSFVSWGRTYEQYF
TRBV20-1,CSARDRGGTSYNEQFF
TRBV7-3,CASSLEGPSGYRVGGTEAFF
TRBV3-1,CASSQGLAGEQFF
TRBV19,CASRRRGIDEQFF
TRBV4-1,CASSQAEGYTEAFF
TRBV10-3,CAILDEQYF
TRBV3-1,CASSQEWGYEQYF
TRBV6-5,CASSQLAGGLSNEQFF
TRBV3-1,CASSTSHREGTYNSPLHF
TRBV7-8,CASSSSGLNEQFF
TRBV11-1,CASSPGPEGNEQFF
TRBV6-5,CASSWDRGQTNEKLFF
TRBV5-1,CASSLTGSGANVLTF
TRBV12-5,CASGLVQGNQPQHF
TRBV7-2,CASSLGSGAGETQYF
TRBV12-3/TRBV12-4,CASILDRVGTDTQYF
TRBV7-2,CASSPDSGETQYF
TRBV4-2,CASSQDHRQPQHF
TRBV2,CASREIQETQYF
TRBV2,CASYRGLMNTEAFF
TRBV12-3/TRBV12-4,CASSLGRHTEAFF
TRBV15,CATSRGGGEKLFF
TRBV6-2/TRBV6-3,CASSYSTGTDTEAFF
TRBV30,CAWNRGRPYEQYF
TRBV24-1,CATSGAGQAYTF
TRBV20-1,CSARLAGTYEQYF
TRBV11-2,CASSLSPARPYYGYTF
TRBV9,CAGSVGTEELFF
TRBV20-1,CSATRDSGTDTQYF
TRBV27,CASSLWGPNSPLHF
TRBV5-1,CASSLDRGNQPQHF
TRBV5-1,CASSLEGRKETQYF
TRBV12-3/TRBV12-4,CASSLRALNTEAFF
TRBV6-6,CASSKGSSYNEQFF
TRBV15,CATSRDLRNSPLHF
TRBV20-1,CSAIRDTYEQYF
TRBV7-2,CATELTGGLAPGELFF
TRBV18,CASSTLNRDTEAFF